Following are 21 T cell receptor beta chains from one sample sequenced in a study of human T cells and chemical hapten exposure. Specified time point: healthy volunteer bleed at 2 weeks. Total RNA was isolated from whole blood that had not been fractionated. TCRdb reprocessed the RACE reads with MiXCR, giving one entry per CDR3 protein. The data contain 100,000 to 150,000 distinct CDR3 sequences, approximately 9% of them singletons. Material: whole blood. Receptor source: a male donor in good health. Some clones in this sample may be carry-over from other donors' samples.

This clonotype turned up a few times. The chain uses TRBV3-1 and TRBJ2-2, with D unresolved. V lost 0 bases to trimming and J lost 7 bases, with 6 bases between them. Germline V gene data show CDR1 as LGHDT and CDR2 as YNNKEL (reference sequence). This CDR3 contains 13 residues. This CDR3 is CASSQDRLGELFF. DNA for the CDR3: TGTGCCAGCAGCCAAGATCGGCTCGGGGAGCTGTTTTTT.

The CDR3, as DNA: TGTGCCAGCAGTTTAAGGGGCAGGGGGGGCACCGGGGAGCTGTTTTTT. It yields the protein CASSLRGRGGTGELFF. This sequence joins TRBV12-3 or TRBV12-4 and TRBJ2-2; either TRBD1 or TRBD2 may fit D (7 bases each). Trimming took 2 bases from V and 4 from J, leaving 14 bases between them. The CDR3 length is 16 residues.

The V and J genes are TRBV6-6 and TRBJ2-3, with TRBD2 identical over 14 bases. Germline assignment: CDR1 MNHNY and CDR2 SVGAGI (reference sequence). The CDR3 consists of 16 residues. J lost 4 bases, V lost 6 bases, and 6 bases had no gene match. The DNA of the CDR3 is TGTGCCAGCAGACGCGGACTAGCGGGGGGAGCAGATACGCAGTATTTT. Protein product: CASRRGLAGGADTQYF.

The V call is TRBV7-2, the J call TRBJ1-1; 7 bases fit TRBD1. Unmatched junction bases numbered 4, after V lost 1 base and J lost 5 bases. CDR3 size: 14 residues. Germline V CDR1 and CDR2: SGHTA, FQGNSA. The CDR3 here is CASSLDRGGTEAFF. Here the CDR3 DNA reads TGTGCCAGCAGCTTAGACAGGGGCGGGACTGAAGCTTTCTTT. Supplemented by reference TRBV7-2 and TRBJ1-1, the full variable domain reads GAGVSQSPSNKVTEKGKDVELRCDPISGHTALYWYRQSLGQGLEFLIYFQGNSAPDKSGLPSDRFSAERTGGSVSTLTIQRTQQEDSAVYLCASSLDRGGTEAFFGQGTRLTVV.

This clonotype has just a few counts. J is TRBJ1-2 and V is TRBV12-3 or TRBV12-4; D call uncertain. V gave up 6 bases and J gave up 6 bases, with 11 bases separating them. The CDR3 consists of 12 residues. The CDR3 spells CASRFRKNGYTF. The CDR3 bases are TGTGCCAGCAGGTTTAGGAAGAATGGCTACACCTTC.

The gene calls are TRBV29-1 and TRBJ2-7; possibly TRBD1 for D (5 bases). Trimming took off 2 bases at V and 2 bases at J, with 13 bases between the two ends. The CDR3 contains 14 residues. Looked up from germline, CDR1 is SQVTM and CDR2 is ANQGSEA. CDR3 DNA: TGCAGCGTTGAATGGGGCAGGAGACCCTACGAGCAGTACTTC. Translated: CSVEWGRRPYEQYF.

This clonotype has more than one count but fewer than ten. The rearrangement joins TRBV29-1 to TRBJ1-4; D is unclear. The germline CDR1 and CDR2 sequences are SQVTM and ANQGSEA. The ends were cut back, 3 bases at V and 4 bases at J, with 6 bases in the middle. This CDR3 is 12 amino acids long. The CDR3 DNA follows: TGCAGCGTTGAGACGGATAATGAAAAACTGTTTTTT. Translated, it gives CSVETDNEKLFF.

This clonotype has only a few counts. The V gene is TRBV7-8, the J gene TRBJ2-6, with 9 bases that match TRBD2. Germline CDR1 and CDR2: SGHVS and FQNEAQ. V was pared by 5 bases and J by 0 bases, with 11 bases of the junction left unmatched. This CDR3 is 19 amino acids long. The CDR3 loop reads CASSPGIAGEFSGANVLTF. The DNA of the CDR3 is TGTGCCAGCAGCCCTGGGATAGCGGGGGAGTTCTCTGGGGCCAACGTCCTGACTTTC.

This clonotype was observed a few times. The chain's CDR3 is CSVGGGGEAFF. In nucleotides, the CDR3 is TGCAGCGTTGGAGGGGGCGGGGAAGCTTTCTTT. The V and J genes are TRBV29-1 and TRBJ1-1, with TRBD1 matching 7 bases. J gave up 8 bases and V 4 bases, and 4 bases lay outside the gene matches. CDR1 and CDR2 (germline): SQVTM, ANQGSEA. CDR3 length: 11 amino acids.

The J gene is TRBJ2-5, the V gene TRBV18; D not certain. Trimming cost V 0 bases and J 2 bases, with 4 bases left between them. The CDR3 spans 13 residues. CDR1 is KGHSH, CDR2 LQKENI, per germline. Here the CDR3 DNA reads TGTGCCAGCTCACCACCCGAACAAGAGACCCAGTACTTC. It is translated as CASSPPEQETQYF.

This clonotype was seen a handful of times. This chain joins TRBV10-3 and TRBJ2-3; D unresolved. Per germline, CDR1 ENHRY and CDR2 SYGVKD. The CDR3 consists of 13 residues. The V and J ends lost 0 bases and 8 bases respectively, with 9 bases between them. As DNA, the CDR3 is TGTGCCATCAGTGAGTCTAACAAGGGTACGCAGTATTTT. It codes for CAISESNKGTQYF.

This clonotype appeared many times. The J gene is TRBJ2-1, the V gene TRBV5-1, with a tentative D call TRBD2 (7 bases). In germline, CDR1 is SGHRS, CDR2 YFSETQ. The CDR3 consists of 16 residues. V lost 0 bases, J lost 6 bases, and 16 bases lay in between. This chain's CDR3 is CASSLAGGGSVNEQFF. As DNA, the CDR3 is TGCGCCAGCAGCTTGGCCGGGGGCGGGAGTGTCAATGAGCAGTTCTTC.

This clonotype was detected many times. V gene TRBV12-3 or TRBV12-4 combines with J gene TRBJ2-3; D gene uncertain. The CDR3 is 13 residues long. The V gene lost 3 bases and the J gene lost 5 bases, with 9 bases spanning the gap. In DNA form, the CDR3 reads TGTGCCAGCAGTTTGTTAAAGGGAGATACGCAGTATTTT. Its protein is CASSLLKGDTQYF.

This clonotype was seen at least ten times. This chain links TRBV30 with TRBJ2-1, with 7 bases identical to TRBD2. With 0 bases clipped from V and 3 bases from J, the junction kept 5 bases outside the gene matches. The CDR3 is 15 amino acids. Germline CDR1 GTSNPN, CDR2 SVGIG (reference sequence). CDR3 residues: CAWSVHGRLYNEQFF. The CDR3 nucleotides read TGTGCCTGGAGTGTACACGGGAGGCTCTACAATGAGCAGTTCTTC.

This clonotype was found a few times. The CDR3 here is CASSYDTSFSGNTIYF. The DNA of the CDR3 is TGTGCCAGCAGTTACGATACCTCCTTCTCTGGAAACACCATATATTTT. The genes are TRBV6-5 and TRBJ1-3; D uncertain. V was clipped by 2 bases and J by 0 bases, with 11 bases between them. This CDR3 has 16 amino acids. The germline CDR1 and CDR2 sequences are MNHEY and SVGAGI.

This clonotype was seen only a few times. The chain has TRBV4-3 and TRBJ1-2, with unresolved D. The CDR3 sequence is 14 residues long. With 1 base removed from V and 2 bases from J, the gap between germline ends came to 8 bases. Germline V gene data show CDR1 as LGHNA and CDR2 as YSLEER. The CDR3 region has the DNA TGCGCCAGCAGCCAAGTTCCCGGAAACTATGGCTACACCTTC. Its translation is CASSQVPGNYGYTF.

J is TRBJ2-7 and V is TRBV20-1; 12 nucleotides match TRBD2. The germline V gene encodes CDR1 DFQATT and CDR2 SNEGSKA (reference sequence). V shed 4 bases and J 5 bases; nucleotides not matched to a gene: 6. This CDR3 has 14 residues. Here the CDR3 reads CSAKASGGAHEQYF. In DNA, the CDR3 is TGCAGTGCTAAGGCTAGCGGGGGGGCCCACGAGCAGTACTTC.

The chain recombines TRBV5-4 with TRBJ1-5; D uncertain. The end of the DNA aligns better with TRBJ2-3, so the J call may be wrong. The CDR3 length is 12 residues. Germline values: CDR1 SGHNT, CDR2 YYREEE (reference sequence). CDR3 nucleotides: TGTGCCAGCAGCTTACCGAATCAGCCCCAGTATTTT. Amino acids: CASSLPNQPQYF.

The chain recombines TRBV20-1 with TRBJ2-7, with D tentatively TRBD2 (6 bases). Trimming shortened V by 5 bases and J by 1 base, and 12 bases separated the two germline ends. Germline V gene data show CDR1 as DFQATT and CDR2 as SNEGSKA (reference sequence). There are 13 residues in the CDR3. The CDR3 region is CSAFRGSSYEQYF. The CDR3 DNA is TGCAGTGCTTTCCGGGGGAGTTCCTACGAGCAGTACTTC.

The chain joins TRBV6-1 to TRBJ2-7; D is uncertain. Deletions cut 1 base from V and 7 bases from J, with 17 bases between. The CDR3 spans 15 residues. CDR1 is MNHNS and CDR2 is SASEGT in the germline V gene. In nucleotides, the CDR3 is TGTGCCAGCAGTGAAGAGGTTACCCCGACTCGGGAGCAGTACTTC. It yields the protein CASSEEVTPTREQYF.

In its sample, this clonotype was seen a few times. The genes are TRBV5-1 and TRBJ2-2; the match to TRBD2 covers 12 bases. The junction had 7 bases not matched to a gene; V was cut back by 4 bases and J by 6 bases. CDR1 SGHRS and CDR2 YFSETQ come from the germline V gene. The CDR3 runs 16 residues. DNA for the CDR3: TGCGCCAGCAGCAGTGGACTAGCGGGAAAACCCGGGGAGCTGTTTTTT. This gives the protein CASSSGLAGKPGELFF.